This T cell receptor (beta chain) was profiled in a study of T cells in localized non-small cell lung cancer. TCRdb's table, derived via immunoSEQ multiplex PCR, lists solely in-frame clones and lacks some. The top ten clones hold 17% of a sample with under 50,000 clones, around 86% of them seen once. Trimming took 1 base from V and 5 from J; bases not matched to a gene: 10. The CDR3 extends over 17 amino acids. CDR1 MNHEY and CDR2 SMNVEV come from the germline V gene (reference sequence). Overall study findings and caveats: Heterogeneity cannot be ruled out, as sequencing used one tumor region only. Longer overall survival was associated with a higher density of T cells in the blood. Uninvolved nearby lung showed the greatest T cell clonality, exceeding that found in tumor. Median detection of top 100 tumor clones in adjacent lung was about 60 clones.

About this clone: The antigen is unknown.

This TCR was sampled from a man aged 35 to 69 with stage III lung adenocarcinoma. The rearrangement joins TRBV27 to TRBJ1-4; 7 nucleotides agree with TRBD1. The sequencing here drew on peripheral blood mononuclear cells, taken before any cancer treatment. The chain's CDR3 is CASSLYSRQGLNEKLFF. CDR3 DNA: TGTGCCAGCAGTTTATATTCCCGACAGGGCCTAAATGAAAAACTGTTTTTT. Full variable domain (remainder filled in from reference TRBV27 and TRBJ1-4): EAQVTQNPRYLITVTGKKLTVTCSQNMNHEYMSWYRQDPGLGLRQIYYSMNVEVTDKGDVPEGYKVSRKEKRNFPLILESPSPNQTSLYFCASSLYSRQGLNEKLFFGSGTQLSVL.